Listed here is a single T cell receptor (beta chain). The antigen is undetermined. This sample stems from a study of T cell responses to AZD1222 COVID-19 vaccine. Study findings and constraints: There were vaccine-associated CD4 TCRs across spike, dominant at 160-218 and 743-854. After two AZD1222 doses, spike-specific TCR breadth and depth rose versus day 0. All repertoire sampling was performed exclusively after the peak T cell response.

TCRdb keeps only in-frame clones here, not all; method: immunoSEQ multiplex PCR. The sample yields about 110,000 clones, 70% to 90% seen once. The germline V gene encodes CDR1 SQVTM and CDR2 ANQGSEA. This CDR3 comprises 14 residues. V lost 4 bases, J lost 4 bases, and 7 bases stayed unmatched. The TCR originated in an adult in good health. This specimen consisted of peripheral blood, obtained on day 0 of AZD1222 vaccination. The gene calls are TRBV29-1 and TRBJ1-1; the match to TRBD1 covers 9 bases. DNA for the CDR3: TGCAGCGTTGCTACAGGGGGCGCGACCACTGAAGCTTTCTTT. It codes for CSVATGGATTEAFF. The full variable domain, its missing parts supplied by reference TRBV29-1 and TRBJ1-1, is SAVISQKPSRDICQRGTSLTIQCQVDSQVTMMFWYRQQPGQSLTLIATANQGSEATYESGFVIDKFPISRPNLTFSTLTVSNMSPEDSSIYLCSVATGGATTEAFFGQGTRLTVV.